This is a list of T cell receptor beta chains from one sample in a study of T cell repertoires in cytomegalovirus infection. TCRdb used MiXCR to reprocess the reads, holding one entry per CDR3 protein. This sample has fewer than 650,000 distinct CDR3 sequences, with under 45% found just once. Antigens of these TCRs are unknown. This specimen was cultured PBMCs, taken from culture after CMV antigen stimulation. The receptors here all came from a human donor in good health (CMV status not recorded). Some clones in this sample may be carry-over from other donors' samples. The CDR3 runs from the conserved cysteine through the conserved F or W. The D gene is left open where the match is weak. A clone size is listed for some rows: how often the clone was seen (once, few, many), or a class if it is expanded.

D gene,V gene,clone size,J gene,CDR3 protein,CDR3 DNA
-,TRBV7-9,few,TRBJ2-7,CASSPRPGGYEQYF,TGTGCCAGCAGCCCTCGCCCCGGTGGCTACGAGCAGTACTTC
-,TRBV18,few,TRBJ2-7,CASSPVAYEQYF,TGTGCCAGCTCACCTGTGGCCTACGAGCAGTACTTC
TRBD1,TRBV5-1,-,TRBJ2-2,CASSLVQGHTGELFF,TGCGCCAGCAGCTTGGTACAGGGGCACACCGGGGAGCTGTTTTTT
TRBD1,TRBV11-2,few,TRBJ1-2,CASSLVGTEIYGYTF,TGTGCCAGCAGCTTAGTAGGGACAGAAATTTATGGCTACACCTTC
-,TRBV25-1,-,TRBJ2-3,CASLPPLTNPSTDTQYF,TGTGCCAGCCTACCCCCTTTGACCAACCCTAGCACAGATACGCAGTATTTT
TRBD2,TRBV7-7,few,TRBJ2-5,CASSLDGGGSETQYF,TGTGCCAGCAGCTTAGACGGGGGGGGTTCAGAGACCCAGTACTTC
-,TRBV19,few,TRBJ2-3,CARVTVSDTQYF,TGTGCCAGAGTGACTGTTTCAGATACGCAGTATTTT
TRBD1,TRBV6-5,few,TRBJ1-6,CASTRGLFSSPLHF,TGTGCCAGCACCAGGGGGCTCTTCAGTTCACCCCTCCACTTT
TRBD1,TRBV20-1,-,TRBJ1-6,CSARDGGQGNSPLHF,TGCAGTGCTAGAGATGGGGGACAGGGGAATTCACCCCTCCACTTT
-,TRBV7-2,-,TRBJ1-5,CASSSRFQPQHF,TGTGCCAGCAGCTCCAGGTTCCAGCCCCAGCATTTT
-,TRBV6-6,-,TRBJ2-3,CASSGALHTQYF,TGTGCCAGCAGCGGGGCGTTACATACGCAGTATTTT
-,TRBV12-3/TRBV12-4,few,TRBJ1-4,CASSPQQGLNEKLFF,TGTGCCAGCAGTCCCCAGCAGGGGCTAAATGAAAAACTGTTTTTT
-,TRBV20-1,few,TRBJ1-4,CSVDLEGKLFF,TGCAGTGTTGACTTAGAGGGAAAACTGTTTTTT
-,TRBV7-2,many,TRBJ2-1,CASSFTGGAGEQFF,TGTGCCAGCAGCTTCACTGGGGGGGCCGGTGAGCAGTTCTTC
-,TRBV12-3/TRBV12-4,-,TRBJ1-2,CASSSDSNYGYTF,TGTGCCAGCAGCTCCGACAGTAACTATGGCTACACCTTC
-,TRBV20-1,-,TRBJ2-1,CSASGGTANNEQFF,TGCAGTGCTAGTGGCGGGACAGCCAACAATGAGCAGTTCTTC
TRBD2,TRBV15,few,TRBJ2-7,CATSRAGLAGYKYEQYF,TGTGCCACCAGCAGAGCCGGGCTAGCGGGATATAAATACGAGCAGTACTTC
TRBD2,TRBV7-2,many,TRBJ2-3,CASSLAPTSGGRTDTQYF,TGTGCCAGCAGCTTAGCCCCGACTAGCGGGGGCCGCACAGATACGCAGTATTTT
-,TRBV2,-,TRBJ2-3,CASSDPGSTDTQYF,TGTGCCAGCAGTGACCCCGGGAGCACAGATACGCAGTATTTT
-,TRBV12-3/TRBV12-4,-,TRBJ2-3,CASGVSTDTQYF,TGTGCCAGCGGGGTTAGCACAGATACGCAGTATTTT
-,TRBV4-1,-,TRBJ2-7,CASSQVVDLSSYEQYF,TGCGCCAGCAGCCAAGTAGTGGATTTGAGCTCCTACGAGCAGTACTTC
TRBD2,TRBV7-2,-,TRBJ2-1,CASSLGRTSGGAFYSYNEQFF,TGTGCCAGCAGCTTAGGCCGGACTAGCGGGGGGGCCTTCTATTCCTACAATGAGCAGTTCTTC
TRBD2,TRBV19,-,TRBJ2-1,CASSASGGGGPYNEQFF,TGTGCCAGTAGTGCTAGCGGGGGGGGGGGGCCTTACAATGAGCAGTTCTTC
TRBD2,TRBV6-8,-,TRBJ2-3,CASSGRTSGTTDTQYF,TGTGCCAGCAGTGGAAGGACTAGCGGGACCACAGATACGCAGTATTTT
-,TRBV7-2,-,TRBJ2-1,CASSVRISGHSSYNEQFF,TGTGCCAGCAGCGTAAGAATCTCGGGACACAGCTCCTACAATGAGCAGTTCTTC
-,TRBV11-2,-,TRBJ1-1,CASSSGGPEAFF,TGTGCCAGCAGCTCCGGGGGGCCTGAAGCTTTCTTT
TRBD1,TRBV29-1,-,TRBJ2-5,CSVAPGTGQETQYF,TGCAGCGTTGCCCCCGGGACAGGGCAAGAGACCCAGTACTTC
-,TRBV4-1,few,TRBJ2-7,CASSHLTPTSTYEQYF,TGCGCCAGCAGCCACCTCACTCCGACTAGTACCTACGAGCAGTACTTC
-,TRBV7-2,-,TRBJ2-7,CASSLSGARWDEQYF,TGTGCCAGCAGCTTAAGTGGGGCCCGTTGGGACGAGCAGTACTTC
-,TRBV7-8,many,TRBJ1-1,CASSLQPGNTEAFF,TGTGCCAGCAGCCTGCAGCCGGGGAACACTGAAGCTTTCTTT
TRBD1,TRBV28,-,TRBJ1-5,CASTSGGQDQPQHF,TGTGCCAGCACCTCAGGGGGCCAGGATCAGCCCCAGCATTTT
-,TRBV7-6,many,TRBJ2-5,CASSSLRGETQYF,TGTGCCAGCAGCTCATTAAGGGGGGAGACCCAGTACTTC
-,TRBV6-1,-,TRBJ1-6,CASRPRALHSPLHF,TGTGCCAGCAGGCCCAGGGCGCTACATTCACCCCTCCACTTT
-,TRBV19,few,TRBJ1-1,CASSRGPRYQGTEAFF,TGTGCCAGTAGTAGGGGACCGCGGTACCAGGGCACTGAAGCTTTCTTT
TRBD2,TRBV11-2,-,TRBJ2-1,CASSLVGRWRELNEQFF,TGTGCCAGCAGCTTAGTTGGGCGGTGGCGGGAGCTCAATGAGCAGTTCTTC
-,TRBV6-2/TRBV6-3,-,TRBJ2-3,CASSYSTGGHTQYF,TGTGCCAGCAGTTACTCCACTGGCGGTCATACGCAGTATTTT
-,TRBV7-4,once,TRBJ2-2,CASSFRAGELFF,TGTGCCAGCAGCTTCCGGGCCGGGGAGCTGTTTTTT
TRBD1,TRBV7-2,-,TRBJ1-6,CASSQNPTGGSYNSPLHF,TGTGCCAGCAGCCAAAACCCGACAGGGGGCTCCTATAATTCACCCCTCCACTTT
-,TRBV20-1,-,TRBJ1-5,CSAREGGGGNQPQHF,TGCAGTGCTAGAGAGGGAGGGGGAGGCAATCAGCCCCAGCATTTT
TRBD2,TRBV19,-,TRBJ2-1,CASHPFGRAGSGGMVNEQFF,TGTGCCAGCCACCCCTTCGGAAGGGCGGGTAGCGGGGGGATGGTCAATGAGCAGTTCTTC
-,TRBV20-1,-,TRBJ2-3,CSGAKLTDTQYF,TGCAGTGGAGCGAAACTCACAGATACGCAGTATTTT
-,TRBV5-5,few,TRBJ2-5,CASSARSSTGETQYF,TGTGCCAGCAGCGCCCGGTCCTCCACGGGGGAGACCCAGTACTTC
TRBD1,TRBV7-9,many,TRBJ1-2,CASSLGTDYGYTF,TGTGCCAGCAGCCTTGGGACAGACTATGGCTACACCTTC
TRBD2,TRBV7-2,-,TRBJ2-5,CASSLKGTSGQETQYF,TGTGCCAGCAGCTTAAAGGGAACTAGCGGACAAGAGACCCAGTACTTC
-,TRBV18,-,TRBJ2-5,CASLRDNQETQYF,TGTGCCAGCCTAAGGGACAACCAAGAGACCCAGTACTTC
-,TRBV4-1,once,TRBJ2-4,CASSVVPGAGNIQYF,TGCGCCAGCAGCGTAGTACCCGGGGCAGGGAACATTCAGTACTTC
TRBD1,TRBV4-1,-,TRBJ1-1,CASSQDLDRGRNTEAFF,TGCGCCAGCAGCCAAGACTTGGACAGGGGAAGGAACACTGAAGCTTTCTTT
-,TRBV2,-,TRBJ1-2,CASLEDPGGVGYTF,TGTGCCAGCCTAGAAGATCCCGGGGGCGTTGGCTACACCTTC